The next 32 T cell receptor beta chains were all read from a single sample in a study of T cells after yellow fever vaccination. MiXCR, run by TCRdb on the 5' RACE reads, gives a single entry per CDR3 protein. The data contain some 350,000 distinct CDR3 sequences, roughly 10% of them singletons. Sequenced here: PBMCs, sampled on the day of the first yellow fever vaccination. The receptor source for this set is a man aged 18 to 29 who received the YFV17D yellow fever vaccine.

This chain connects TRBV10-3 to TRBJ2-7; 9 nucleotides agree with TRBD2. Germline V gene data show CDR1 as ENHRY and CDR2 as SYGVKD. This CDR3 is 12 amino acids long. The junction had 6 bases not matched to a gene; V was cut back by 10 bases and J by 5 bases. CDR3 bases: TGTGCCAGCCGCGGGGGGGCGAACGAGCAGTACTTC. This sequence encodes CASRGGANEQYF.

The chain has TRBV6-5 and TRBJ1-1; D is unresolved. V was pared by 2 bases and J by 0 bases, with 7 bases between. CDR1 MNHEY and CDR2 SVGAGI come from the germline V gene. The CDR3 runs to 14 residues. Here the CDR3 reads CASSYEGLNTEAFF. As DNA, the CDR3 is TGTGCCAGCAGTTACGAGGGTTTGAACACTGAAGCTTTCTTT.

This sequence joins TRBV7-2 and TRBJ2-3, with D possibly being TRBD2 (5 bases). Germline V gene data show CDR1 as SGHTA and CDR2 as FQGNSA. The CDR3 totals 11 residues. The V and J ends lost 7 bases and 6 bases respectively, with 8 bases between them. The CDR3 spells CASKRWDTQYF. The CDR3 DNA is TGTGCCAGCAAGCGGTGGGATACGCAGTATTTT.

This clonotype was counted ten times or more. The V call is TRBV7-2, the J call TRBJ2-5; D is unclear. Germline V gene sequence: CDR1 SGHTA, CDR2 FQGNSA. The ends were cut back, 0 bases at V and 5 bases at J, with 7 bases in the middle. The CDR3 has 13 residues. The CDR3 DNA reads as TGTGCCAGCAGCTTAGCACTCCCCGAGACCCAGTACTTC. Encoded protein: CASSLALPETQYF.

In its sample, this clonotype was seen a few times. CDR3 sequence (DNA): TGTGCCAGCAGCACGGGACAGGGGGGTGGTGAGCAGTTCTTC. Protein product: CASSTGQGGGEQFF. This chain connects TRBV11-2 to TRBJ2-1, with TRBD1 matching 11 bases. The germline CDR1 and CDR2 sequences are SGHAT and FQNNGV. V was clipped by 5 bases and J by 9 bases; unmatched bases: 6. This CDR3 is built from 14 residues. Using reference TRBV11-2 and TRBJ2-1 for the parts outside the CDR3, the full variable domain is EAGVAQSPRYKIIEKRQSVAFWCNPISGHATLYWYQQILGQGPKLLIQFQNNGVVDDSQLPKDRFSAERLKGVDSTLKIQPAKLEDSAVYLCASSTGQGGGEQFFGPGTRLTVL.

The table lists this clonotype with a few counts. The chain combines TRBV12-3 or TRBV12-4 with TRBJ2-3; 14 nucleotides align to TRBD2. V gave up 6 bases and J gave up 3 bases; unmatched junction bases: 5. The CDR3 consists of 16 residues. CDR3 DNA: TGTGCCAGCAGGCCCAGACTAGCGGGGGGGACAGATACGCAGTATTTT. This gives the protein CASRPRLAGGTDTQYF.

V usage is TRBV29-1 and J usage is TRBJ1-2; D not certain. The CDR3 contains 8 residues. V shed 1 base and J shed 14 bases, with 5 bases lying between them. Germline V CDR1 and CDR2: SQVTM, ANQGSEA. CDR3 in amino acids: CSVEGGTF. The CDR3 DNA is TGCAGCGTTGAAGGGGGAACCTTC.

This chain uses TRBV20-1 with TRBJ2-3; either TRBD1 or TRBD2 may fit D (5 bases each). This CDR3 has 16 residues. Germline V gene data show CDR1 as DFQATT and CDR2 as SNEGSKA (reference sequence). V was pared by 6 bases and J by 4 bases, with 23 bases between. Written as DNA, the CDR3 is TGCAGTGCACGCCTAAACCGGGACCTAACCCCAGATACGCAGTATTTT. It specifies CSARLNRDLTPDTQYF.

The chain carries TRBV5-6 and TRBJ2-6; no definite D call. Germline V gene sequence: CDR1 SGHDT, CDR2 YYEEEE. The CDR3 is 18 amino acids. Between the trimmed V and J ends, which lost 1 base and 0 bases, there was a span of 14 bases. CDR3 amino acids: CASSLYGLASSGANVLTF. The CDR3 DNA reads TGTGCCAGCAGCTTGTACGGGTTAGCAAGCTCTGGGGCCAACGTCCTGACTTTC. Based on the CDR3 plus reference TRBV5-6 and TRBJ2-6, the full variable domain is DAGVTQSPTHLIKTRGQQVTLRCSPKSGHDTVSWYQQALGQGPQFIFQYYEEEERQRGNFPDRFSGHQFPNYSSELNVNALLLGDSALYLCASSLYGLASSGANVLTFGAGSRLTVL.

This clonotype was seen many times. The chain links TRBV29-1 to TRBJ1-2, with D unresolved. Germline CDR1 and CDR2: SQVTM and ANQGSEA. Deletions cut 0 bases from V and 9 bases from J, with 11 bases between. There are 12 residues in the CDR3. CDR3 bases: TGCAGCGTTGAAGAACAGCCCCTGCGCTACACCTTC. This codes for CSVEEQPLRYTF.

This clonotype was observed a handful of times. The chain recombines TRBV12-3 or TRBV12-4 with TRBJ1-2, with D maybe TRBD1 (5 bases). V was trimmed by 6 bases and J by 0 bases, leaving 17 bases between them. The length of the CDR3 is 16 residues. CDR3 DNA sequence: TGTGCCAGCAGCCGCCGGGACGTTCCAGCTAACTATGGCTACACCTTC. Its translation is CASSRRDVPANYGYTF.

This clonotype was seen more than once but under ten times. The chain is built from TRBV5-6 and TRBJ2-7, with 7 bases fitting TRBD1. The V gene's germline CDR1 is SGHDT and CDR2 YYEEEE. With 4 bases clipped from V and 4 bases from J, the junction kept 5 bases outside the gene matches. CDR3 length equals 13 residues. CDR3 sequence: CASSTGTAYEQYV. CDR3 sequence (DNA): TGTGCCAGCAGCACGGGGACAGCGTACGAGCAGTACGTC.

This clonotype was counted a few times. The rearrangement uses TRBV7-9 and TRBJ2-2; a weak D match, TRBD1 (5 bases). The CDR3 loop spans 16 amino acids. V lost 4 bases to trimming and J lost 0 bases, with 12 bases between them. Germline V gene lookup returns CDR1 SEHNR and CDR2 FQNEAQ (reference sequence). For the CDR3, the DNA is TGTGCCAGCAGCTCCGGACAAGTCGCGAACACCGGGGAGCTGTTTTTT. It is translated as CASSSGQVANTGELFF.

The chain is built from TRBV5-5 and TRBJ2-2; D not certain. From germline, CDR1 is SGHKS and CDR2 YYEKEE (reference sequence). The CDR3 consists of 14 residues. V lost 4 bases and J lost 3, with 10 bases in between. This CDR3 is CASSPTAYTGELFF. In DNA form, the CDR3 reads TGTGCCAGCAGCCCGACGGCCTACACCGGGGAGCTGTTTTTT. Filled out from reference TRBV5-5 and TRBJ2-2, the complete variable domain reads DAGVTQSPTHLIKTRGQQVTLRCSPISGHKSVSWYQQVLGQGPQFIFQYYEKEERGRGNFPDRFSARQFPNYSSELNVNALLLGDSALYLCASSPTAYTGELFFGEGSRLTVL.

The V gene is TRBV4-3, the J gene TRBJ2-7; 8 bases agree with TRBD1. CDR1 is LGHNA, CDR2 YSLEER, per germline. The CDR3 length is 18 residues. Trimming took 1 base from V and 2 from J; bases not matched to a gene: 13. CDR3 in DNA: TGCGCCAGCAGCCAAGGTACGGCAGGGGGCTTGGTAACCTACGAGCAGTACTTC. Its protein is CASSQGTAGGLVTYEQYF.

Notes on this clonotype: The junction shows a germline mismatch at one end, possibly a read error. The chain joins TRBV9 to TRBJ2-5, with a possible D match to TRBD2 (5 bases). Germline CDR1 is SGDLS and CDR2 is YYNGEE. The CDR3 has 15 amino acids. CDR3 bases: TGTGCCAGCGGCGTAGATCTAGCTCAACAAGAGACCCAGTACTTC. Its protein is CASGVDLAQQETQYF.

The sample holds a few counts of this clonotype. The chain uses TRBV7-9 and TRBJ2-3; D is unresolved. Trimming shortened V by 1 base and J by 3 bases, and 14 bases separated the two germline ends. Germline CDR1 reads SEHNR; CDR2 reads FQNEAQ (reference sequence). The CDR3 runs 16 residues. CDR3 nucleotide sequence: TGTGCCAGCAGCTTAGTCAGTCTGGTAACTACAGATACGCAGTATTTT. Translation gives CASSLVSLVTTDTQYF.

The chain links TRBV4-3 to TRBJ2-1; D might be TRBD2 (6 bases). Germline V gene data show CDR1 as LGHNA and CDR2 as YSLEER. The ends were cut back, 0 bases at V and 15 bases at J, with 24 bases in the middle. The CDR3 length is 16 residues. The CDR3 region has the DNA TGCGCCAGCAGCCAAGATCATTTAGGCGGGGCAGCCTTTCTGTTCTTC. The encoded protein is CASSQDHLGGAAFLFF.

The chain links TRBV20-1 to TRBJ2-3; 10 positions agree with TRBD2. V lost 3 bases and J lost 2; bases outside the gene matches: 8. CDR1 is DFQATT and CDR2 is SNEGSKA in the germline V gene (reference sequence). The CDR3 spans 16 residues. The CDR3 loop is CSASRLAGVDTDTQYF. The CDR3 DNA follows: TGCAGTGCTAGTCGGCTAGCGGGGGTGGACACAGATACGCAGTATTTT.

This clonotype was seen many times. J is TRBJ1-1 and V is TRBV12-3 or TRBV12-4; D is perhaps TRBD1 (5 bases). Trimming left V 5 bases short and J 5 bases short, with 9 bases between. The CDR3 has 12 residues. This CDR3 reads CASSPGGTEAFF. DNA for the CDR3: TGTGCCAGCAGTCCCGGGGGGACTGAAGCTTTCTTT.

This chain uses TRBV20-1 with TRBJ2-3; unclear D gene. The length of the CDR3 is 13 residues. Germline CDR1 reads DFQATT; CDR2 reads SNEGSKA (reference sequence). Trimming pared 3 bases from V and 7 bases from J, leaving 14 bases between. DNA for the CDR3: TGCAGTGCTAGTTTGCTCCGCACGAATACGCAGTATTTT. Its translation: CSASLLRTNTQYF.

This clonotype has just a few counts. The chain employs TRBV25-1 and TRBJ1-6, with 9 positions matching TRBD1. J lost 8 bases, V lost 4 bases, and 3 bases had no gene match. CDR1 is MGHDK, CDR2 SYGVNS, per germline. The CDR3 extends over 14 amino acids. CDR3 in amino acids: CASSVTGGYSPLHF. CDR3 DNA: TGTGCCAGCAGTGTGACAGGGGGTTATTCACCCCTCCACTTT.

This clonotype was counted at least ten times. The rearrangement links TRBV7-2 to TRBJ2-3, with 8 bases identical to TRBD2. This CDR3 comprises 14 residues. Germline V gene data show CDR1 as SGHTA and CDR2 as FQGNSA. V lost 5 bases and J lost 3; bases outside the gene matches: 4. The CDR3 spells CASSGGGWTDTQYF. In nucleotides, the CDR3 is TGTGCCAGCAGCGGCGGGGGGTGGACAGATACGCAGTATTTT.

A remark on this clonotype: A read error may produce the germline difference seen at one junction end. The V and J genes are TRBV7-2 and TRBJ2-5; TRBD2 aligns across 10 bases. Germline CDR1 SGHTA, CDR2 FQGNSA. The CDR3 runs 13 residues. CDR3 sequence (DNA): TGTGCCAGCAGCTTTTTGGAGCGGGGGGGTCAGAACTTC. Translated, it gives CASSFLERGGQNF.

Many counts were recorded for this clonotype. As DNA, the CDR3 is TGCAGCGTTGGAATCGGTCGAGGGGTAAACTATGGCTACACCTTC. Translating it yields CSVGIGRGVNYGYTF. The gene calls are TRBV29-1 and TRBJ1-2, with a possible D match to TRBD1 (5 bases). V lost 4 bases to trimming and J lost 2 bases, with 17 bases between them. CDR1 SQVTM and CDR2 ANQGSEA come from the germline V gene. The CDR3 loop spans 15 amino acids.

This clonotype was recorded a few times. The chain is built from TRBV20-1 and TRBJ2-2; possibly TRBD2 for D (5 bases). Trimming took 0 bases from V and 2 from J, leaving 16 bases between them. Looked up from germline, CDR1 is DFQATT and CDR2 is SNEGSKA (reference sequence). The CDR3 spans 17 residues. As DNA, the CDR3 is TGCAGTGCTAGAGATTGGGGAGCAGACATCAACACCGGGGAGCTGTTTTTT. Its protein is CSARDWGADINTGELFF.

The CDR3 DNA reads TGTGCCAGCAGGCCCTTCTCCTATAATTCACCCCTCCACTTT. Its translation: CASRPFSYNSPLHF. V and J are TRBV6-2 or TRBV6-3 and TRBJ1-6; D not resolved. CDR3 length: 14 amino acids. Per the germline V gene, CDR1 is MNHEY and CDR2 is SVGEGT. Between the trimmed V and J ends, which lost 6 bases and 0 bases, there was a span of 6 bases.

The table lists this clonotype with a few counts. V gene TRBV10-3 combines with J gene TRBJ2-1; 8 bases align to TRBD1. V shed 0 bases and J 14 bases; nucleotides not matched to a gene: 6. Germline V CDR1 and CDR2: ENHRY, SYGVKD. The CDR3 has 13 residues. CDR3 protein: CAISESTPGQEFF. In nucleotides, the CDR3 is TGTGCCATCAGTGAGTCGACTCCGGGACAGGAGTTCTTC.

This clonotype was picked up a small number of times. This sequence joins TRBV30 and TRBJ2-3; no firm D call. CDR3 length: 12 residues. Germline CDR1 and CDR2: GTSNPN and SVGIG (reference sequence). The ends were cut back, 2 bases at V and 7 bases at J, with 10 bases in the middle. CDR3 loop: CAWSSQEHTQYF. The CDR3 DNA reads TGTGCCTGGAGTTCGCAGGAACATACGCAGTATTTT.

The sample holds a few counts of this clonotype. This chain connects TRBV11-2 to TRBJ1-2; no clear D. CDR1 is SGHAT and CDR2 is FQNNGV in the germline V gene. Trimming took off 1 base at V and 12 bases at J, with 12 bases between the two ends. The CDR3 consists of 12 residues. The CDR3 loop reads CASSLGAGNHTF. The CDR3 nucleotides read TGTGCCAGCAGCTTAGGGGCCGGGAACCACACCTTC.

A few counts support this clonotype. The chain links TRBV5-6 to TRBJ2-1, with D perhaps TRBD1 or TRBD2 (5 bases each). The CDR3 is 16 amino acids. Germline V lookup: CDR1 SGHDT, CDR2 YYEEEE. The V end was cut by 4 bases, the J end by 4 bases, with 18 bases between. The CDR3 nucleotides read TGTGCCAGCAGCCGCGGCCGGGGCCTTTCTTACAATGAGCAGTTCTTC. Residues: CASSRGRGLSYNEQFF. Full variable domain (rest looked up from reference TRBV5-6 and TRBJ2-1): DAGVTQSPTHLIKTRGQQVTLRCSPKSGHDTVSWYQQALGQGPQFIFQYYEEEERQRGNFPDRFSGHQFPNYSSELNVNALLLGDSALYLCASSRGRGLSYNEQFFGPGTRLTVL.

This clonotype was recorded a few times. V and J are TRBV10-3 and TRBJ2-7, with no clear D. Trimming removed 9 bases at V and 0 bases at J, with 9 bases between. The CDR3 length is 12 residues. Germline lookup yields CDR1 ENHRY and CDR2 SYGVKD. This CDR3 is CAISTDSYEQYF. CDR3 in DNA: TGTGCCATATCCACAGACTCCTACGAGCAGTACTTC.